The source of this T cell receptor (beta chain) is a study of shared clonotypes between healthy human individuals. Trimming shortened V by 1 base and J by 4 bases, and 10 bases separated the two germline ends. The CDR3 loop spans 14 amino acids. The protocol was immunoSEQ multiplex PCR, while the TCRdb copy is restricted to in-frame clones and leaves out a portion. Here the sample spans around 1.6 million clones, 95% to 99% being singletons. Sequencing was performed on naive CD4+ T cells sorted from blood. Stated subset: CD45RA+ positively selected. The rearrangement links TRBV23-1 to TRBJ1-1; D gene uncertain. TRBV23-1 is an ORF for which the function is uncertain. This receptor was taken from a man aged 25-40 years in good health. As DNA, the CDR3 is TGCGCCAGCAGTCAATTCATCCGGGTCACTGAAGCTTTCTTT. Protein: CASSQFIRVTEAFF.